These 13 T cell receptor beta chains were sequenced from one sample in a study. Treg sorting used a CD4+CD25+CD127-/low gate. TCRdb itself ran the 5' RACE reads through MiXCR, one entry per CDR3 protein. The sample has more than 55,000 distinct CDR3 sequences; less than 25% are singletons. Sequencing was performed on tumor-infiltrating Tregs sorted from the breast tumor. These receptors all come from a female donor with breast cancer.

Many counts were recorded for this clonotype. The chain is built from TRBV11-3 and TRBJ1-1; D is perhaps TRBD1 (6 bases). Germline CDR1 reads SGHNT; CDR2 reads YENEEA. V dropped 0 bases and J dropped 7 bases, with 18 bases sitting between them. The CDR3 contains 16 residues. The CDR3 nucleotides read TGTGCCAGCAGCTTAGATGGACGGGCAGGGGAGGTTGAAGCTTTCTTT. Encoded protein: CASSLDGRAGEVEAFF.

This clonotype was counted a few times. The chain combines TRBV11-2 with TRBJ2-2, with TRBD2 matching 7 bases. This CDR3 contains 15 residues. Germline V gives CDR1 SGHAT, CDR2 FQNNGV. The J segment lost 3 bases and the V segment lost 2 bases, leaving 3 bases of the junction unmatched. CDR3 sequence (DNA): TGTGCCAGCAGCTTATTGGGGGGGTACACCGGGGAGCTGTTTTTT. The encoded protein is CASSLLGGYTGELFF.

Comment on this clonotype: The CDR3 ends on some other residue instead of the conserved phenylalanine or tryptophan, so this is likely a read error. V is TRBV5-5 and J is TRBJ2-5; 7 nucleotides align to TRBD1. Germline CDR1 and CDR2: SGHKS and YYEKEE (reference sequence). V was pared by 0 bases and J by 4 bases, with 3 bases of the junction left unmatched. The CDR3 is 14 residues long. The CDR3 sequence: CASSLAGQSETQYS. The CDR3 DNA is TGTGCCAGCAGCTTGGCGGGACAGTCAGAGACCCAGTACTCC.

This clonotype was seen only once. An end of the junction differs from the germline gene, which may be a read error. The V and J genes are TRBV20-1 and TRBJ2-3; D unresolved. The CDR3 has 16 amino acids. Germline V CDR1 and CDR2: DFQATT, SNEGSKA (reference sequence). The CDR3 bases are TGCAGGGCTAGAGATTTGAAGGGCTCCGAGGCAGATACGCAGTATTTT. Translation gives CRARDLKGSEADTQYF.

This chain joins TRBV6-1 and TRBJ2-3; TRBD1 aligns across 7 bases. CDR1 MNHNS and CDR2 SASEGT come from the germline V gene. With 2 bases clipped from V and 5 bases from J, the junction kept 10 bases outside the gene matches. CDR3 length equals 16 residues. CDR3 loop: CASSESRTGLIDTQYF. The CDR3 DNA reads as TGTGCCAGCAGTGAATCCCGGACAGGTCTTATAGATACGCAGTATTTT.

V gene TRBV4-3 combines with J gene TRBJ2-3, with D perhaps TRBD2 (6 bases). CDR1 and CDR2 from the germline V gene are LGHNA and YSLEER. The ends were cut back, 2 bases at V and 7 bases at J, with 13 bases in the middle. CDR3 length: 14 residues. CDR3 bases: TGCGCCAGCAGCCAACAGATGGGGGGAAATACGCAGTATTTT. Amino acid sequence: CASSQQMGGNTQYF.

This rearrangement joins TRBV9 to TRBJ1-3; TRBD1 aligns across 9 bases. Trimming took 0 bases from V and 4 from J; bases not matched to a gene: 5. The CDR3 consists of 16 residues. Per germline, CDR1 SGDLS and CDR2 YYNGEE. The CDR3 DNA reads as TGTGCCAGCAGCGTAGATGGACAGGGGAAAGGAAACACCATATATTTT. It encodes CASSVDGQGKGNTIYF.

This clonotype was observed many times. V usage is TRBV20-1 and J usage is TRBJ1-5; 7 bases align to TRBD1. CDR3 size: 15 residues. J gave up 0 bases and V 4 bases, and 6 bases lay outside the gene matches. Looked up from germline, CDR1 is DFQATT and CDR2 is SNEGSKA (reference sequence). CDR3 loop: CSAKTGIYSNQPQHF. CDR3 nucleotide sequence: TGCAGTGCTAAGACAGGGATCTATAGCAATCAGCCCCAGCATTTT.

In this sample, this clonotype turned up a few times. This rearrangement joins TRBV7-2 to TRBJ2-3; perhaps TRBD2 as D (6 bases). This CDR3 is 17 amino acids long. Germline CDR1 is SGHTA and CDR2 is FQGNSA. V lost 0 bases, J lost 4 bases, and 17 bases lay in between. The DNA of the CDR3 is TGTGCCAGCAGCTTAGCTGGGCGGGGCCGGATCTCAGATACGCAGTATTTT. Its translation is CASSLAGRGRISDTQYF.

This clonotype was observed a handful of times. The CDR3 DNA is TGCGCCAGCAGTTCGGACGGGCCTAGCTCTGGGGCCAACGTCCTGACTTTC. It is translated as CASSSDGPSSGANVLTF. The chain couples TRBV5-1 to TRBJ2-6; D remains ambiguous. In germline, CDR1 is SGHRS, CDR2 YFSETQ. The CDR3 has 17 amino acids. V was trimmed by 5 bases and J by 0 bases, leaving 15 bases between them.

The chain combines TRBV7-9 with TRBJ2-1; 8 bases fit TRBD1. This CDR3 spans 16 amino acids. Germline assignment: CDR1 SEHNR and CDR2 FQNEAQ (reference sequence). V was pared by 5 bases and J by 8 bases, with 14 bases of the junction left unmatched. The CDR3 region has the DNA TGTGCCAGCAGCCCGACAAGGACAGGGAACGGGCATGAGCAGTTCTTC. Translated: CASSPTRTGNGHEQFF.

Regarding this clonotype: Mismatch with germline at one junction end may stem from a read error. CDR3 in amino acids: CAIQGWGTEACF. CDR3 DNA sequence: TGTGCCATCCAGGGTTGGGGCACTGAAGCTTGCTTT. This sequence joins TRBV10-3 and TRBJ1-1; tentative D call: TRBD1 (5 bases). CDR1 and CDR2 from the germline V gene are ENHRY and SYGVKD. The length of the CDR3 is 12 residues.

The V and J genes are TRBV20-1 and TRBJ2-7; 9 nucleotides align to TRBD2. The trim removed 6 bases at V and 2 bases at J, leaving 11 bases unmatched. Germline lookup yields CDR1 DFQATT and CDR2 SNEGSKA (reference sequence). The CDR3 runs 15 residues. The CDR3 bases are TGCAGTGCCTCCATTAGCGGGAGCCCAACCTACGAGCAGTACTTC. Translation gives CSASISGSPTYEQYF.